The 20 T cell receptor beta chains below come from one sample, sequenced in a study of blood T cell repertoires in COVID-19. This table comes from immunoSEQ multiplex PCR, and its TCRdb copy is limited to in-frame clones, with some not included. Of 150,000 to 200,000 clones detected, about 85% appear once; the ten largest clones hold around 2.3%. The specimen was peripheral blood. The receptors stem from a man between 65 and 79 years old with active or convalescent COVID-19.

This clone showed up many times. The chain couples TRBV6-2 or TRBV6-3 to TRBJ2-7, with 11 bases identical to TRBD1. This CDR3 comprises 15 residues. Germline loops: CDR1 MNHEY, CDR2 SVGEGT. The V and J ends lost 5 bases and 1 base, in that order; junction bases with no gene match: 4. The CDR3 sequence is CASSPDRGLSYEQYF. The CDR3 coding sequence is TGTGCCAGCAGTCCGGACAGGGGGCTTTCCTACGAGCAGTACTTC.

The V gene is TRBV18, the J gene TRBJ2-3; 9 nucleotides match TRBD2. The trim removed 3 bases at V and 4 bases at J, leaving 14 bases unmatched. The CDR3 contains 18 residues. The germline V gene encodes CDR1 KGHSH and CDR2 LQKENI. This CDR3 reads CASSPGLGTAGGPDTQYF. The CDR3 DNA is TGTGCCAGCTCACCCGGCTTGGGAACTGCGGGAGGGCCAGATACGCAGTATTTT.

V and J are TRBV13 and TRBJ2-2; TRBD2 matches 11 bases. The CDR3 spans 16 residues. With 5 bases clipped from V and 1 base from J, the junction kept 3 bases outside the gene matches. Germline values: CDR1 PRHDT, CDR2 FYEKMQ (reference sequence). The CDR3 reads CASSKTSGRNTGELFF. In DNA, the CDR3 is TGTGCCAGCAGCAAAACTAGCGGGAGGAACACCGGGGAGCTGTTTTTT.

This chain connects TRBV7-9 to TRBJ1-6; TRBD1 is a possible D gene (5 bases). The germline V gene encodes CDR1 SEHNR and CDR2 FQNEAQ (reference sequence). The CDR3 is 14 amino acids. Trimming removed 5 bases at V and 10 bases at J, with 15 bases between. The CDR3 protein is CASSGAGQGSPLHF. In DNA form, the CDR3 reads TGTGCCAGCAGCGGGGCAGGGCAGGGCTCACCCCTCCACTTT.

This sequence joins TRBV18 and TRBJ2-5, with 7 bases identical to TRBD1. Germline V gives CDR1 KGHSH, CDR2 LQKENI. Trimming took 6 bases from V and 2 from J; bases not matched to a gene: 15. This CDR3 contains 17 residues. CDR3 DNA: TGTGCCAGCTCCTACAAACCCGGGACAGCGGCACAAGAGACCCAGTACTTC. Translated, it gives CASSYKPGTAAQETQYF.

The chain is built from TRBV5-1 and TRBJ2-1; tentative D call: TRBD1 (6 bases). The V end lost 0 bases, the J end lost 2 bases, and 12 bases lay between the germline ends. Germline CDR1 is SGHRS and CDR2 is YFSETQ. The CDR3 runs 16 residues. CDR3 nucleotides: TGCGCCAGCAGCTTGGAACCCGGGACAACCTACAATGAGCAGTTCTTC. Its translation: CASSLEPGTTYNEQFF. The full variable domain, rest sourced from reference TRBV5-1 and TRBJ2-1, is KAGVTQTPRYLIKTRGQQVTLSCSPISGHRSVSWYQQTPGQGLQFLFEYFSETQRNKGNFPGRFSGRQFSNSRSEMNVSTLELGDSALYLCASSLEPGTTYNEQFFGPGTRLTVL.

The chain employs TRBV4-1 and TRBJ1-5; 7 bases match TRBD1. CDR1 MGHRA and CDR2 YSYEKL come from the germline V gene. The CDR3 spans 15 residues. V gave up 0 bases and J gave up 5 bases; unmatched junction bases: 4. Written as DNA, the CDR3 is TGCGCCAGCAGCCAAGAGACACAGGGGTATCAGCCCCAGCATTTT. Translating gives CASSQETQGYQPQHF.

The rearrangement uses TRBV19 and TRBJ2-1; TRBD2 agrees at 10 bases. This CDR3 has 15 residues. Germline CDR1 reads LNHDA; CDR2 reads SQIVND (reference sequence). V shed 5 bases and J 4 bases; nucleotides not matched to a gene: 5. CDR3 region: CASSQSGRAYNEQFF. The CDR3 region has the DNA TGTGCCAGTAGTCAAAGCGGGAGGGCATACAATGAGCAGTTCTTC. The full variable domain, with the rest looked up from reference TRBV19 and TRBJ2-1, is DGGITQSPKYLFRKEGQNVTLSCEQNLNHDAMYWYRQDPGQGLRLIYYSQIVNDFQKGDIAEGYSVSREKKESFPLTVTSAQKNPTAFYLCASSQSGRAYNEQFFGPGTRLTVL.

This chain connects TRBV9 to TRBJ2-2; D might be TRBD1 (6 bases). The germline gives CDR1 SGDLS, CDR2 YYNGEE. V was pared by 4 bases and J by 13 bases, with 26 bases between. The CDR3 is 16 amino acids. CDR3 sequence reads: CASSTLSNRDTSPLFF. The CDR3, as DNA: TGTGCCAGCAGCACCCTCTCGAACAGGGATACCAGTCCGCTGTTTTTT.

The CDR3 is CASSALGTGVYGYTF. CDR3 in DNA: TGTGCCAGCAGCGCCCTGGGGACAGGGGTCTATGGCTACACCTTC. The chain employs TRBV2 and TRBJ1-2; TRBD1 agrees at 10 bases. Germline V gene lookup returns CDR1 SNHLY and CDR2 FYNNEI. The J segment lost 4 bases and the V segment lost 6 bases, leaving 8 bases of the junction unmatched. The length of the CDR3 is 15 residues. The full variable domain, completed using reference TRBV2 and TRBJ1-2, is EPEVTQTPSHQVTQMGQEVILRCVPISNHLYFYWYRQILGQKVEFLVSFYNNEISEKSEIFDDQFSVERPDGSNFTLKIRSTKLEDSAMYFCASSALGTGVYGYTFGSGTRLTVV.

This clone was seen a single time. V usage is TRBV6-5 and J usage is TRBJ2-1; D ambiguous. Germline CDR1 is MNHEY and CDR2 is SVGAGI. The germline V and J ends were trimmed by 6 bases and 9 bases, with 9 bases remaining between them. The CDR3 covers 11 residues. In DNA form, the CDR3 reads TGTGCCAGCAGAGGATCGGGTGAGCAGTTCTTC. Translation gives CASRGSGEQFF.

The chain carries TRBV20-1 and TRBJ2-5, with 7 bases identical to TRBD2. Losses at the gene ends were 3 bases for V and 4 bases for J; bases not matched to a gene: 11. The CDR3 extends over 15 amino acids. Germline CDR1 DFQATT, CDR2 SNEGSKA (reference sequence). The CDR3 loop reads CSASGGVRVGETQYF. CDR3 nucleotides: TGCAGTGCTAGTGGGGGGGTACGTGTAGGAGAGACCCAGTACTTC.

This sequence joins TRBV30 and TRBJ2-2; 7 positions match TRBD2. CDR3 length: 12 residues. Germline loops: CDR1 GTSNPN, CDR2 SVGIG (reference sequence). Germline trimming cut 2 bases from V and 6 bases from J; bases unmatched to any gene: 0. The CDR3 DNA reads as TGTGCCTGGAGTCGGGGGGCCGGGGAGCTGTTTTTT. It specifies CAWSRGAGELFF.

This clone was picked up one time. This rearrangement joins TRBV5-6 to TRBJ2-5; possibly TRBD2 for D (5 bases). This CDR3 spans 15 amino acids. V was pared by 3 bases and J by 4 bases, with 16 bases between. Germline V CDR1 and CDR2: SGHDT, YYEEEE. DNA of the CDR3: TGTGCCAGCAGCTCCCTGGCCGGGGAGCGAGAGACCCAGTACTTC. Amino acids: CASSSLAGERETQYF.

The CDR3 coding sequence is TGCGCCAGCAGCCAAGGACAGGGCGGGGAGCTGTTTTTT. It translates to CASSQGQGGELFF. V is TRBV4-3 and J is TRBJ2-2; 7 bases map to TRBD1. Trimming at V came to 1 base and at J to 7 bases, leaving 0 bases not matched to a gene. Per germline, CDR1 LGHNA and CDR2 YSLEER. The CDR3 has 13 amino acids.

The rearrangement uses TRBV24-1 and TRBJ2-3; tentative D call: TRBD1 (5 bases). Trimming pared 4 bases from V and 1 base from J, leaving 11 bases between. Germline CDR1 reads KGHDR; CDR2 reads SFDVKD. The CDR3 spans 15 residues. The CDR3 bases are TGTGCCACCAGTGAAACAGGCGTACGCACAGATACGCAGTATTTT. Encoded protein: CATSETGVRTDTQYF.

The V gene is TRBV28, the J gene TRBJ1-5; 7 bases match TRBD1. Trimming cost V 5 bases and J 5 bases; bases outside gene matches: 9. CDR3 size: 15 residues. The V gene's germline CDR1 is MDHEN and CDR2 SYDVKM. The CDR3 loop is CASSKRGRVYQPQHF. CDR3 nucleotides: TGTGCCAGCAGTAAGAGGGGGCGGGTTTATCAGCCCCAGCATTTT. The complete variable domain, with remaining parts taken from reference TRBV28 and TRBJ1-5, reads DVKVTQSSRYLVKRTGEKVFLECVQDMDHENMFWYRQDPGLGLRLIYFSYDVKMKEKGDIPEGYSVSREKKERFSLILESASTNQTSMYLCASSKRGRVYQPQHFGDGTRLSIL.

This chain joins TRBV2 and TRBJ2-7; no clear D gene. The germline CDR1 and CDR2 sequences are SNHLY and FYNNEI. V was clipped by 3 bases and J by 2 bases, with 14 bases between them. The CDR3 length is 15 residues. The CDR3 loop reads CASSEGQYPPYEQYF. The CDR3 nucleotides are TGTGCCAGCAGTGAGGGCCAATACCCGCCCTACGAGCAGTACTTC.

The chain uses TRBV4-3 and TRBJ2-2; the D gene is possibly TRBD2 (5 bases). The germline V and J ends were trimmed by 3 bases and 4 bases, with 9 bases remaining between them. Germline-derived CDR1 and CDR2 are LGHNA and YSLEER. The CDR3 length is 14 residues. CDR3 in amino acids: CASSHGGLTGELFF. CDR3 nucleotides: TGCGCCAGCAGCCATGGAGGACTCACCGGGGAGCTGTTTTTT.

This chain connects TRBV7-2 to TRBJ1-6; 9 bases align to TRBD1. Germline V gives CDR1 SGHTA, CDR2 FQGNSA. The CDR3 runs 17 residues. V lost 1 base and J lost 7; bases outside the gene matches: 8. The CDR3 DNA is TGTGCCAGCAGCTTAGTTGGGACAGGGTCGAGAAATTCACCCCTCCACTTT. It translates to CASSLVGTGSRNSPLHF.